What follows are 31 T cell receptor beta chains derived from one specimen sequenced in a study of shared clonotypes between healthy human individuals. The table came from immunoSEQ multiplex PCR; TCRdb's copy has only in-frame clones and leaves some out. The table records around 1.9 million clones, 85% to 95% of them present only once. The naive CD8 fraction comprised CD45RO-negative cells positively selected for CCR7 and excluded terminally differentiated effector memory CD45RA+ cells. Material: naive CD8+ T cells from PBMCs. The receptors shown here come from a young man in good health. Some clones in this sample may be carry-over from other donors' samples.

The chain employs TRBV7-9 and TRBJ2-1; possibly TRBD2 for D (6 bases). Germline lookup yields CDR1 SEHNR and CDR2 FQNEAQ (reference sequence). V lost 5 bases and J lost 7, with 21 bases in between. The CDR3 consists of 16 residues. The CDR3: CASSPHTLALVNEQFF. The CDR3 nucleotides are TGTGCCAGCAGCCCCCATACCCTAGCGCTAGTAAATGAGCAGTTCTTC.

Note on this clone: The same CDR3 also results from other DNA sequences found in this sample. The V and J genes are TRBV27 and TRBJ2-2; D is undetermined. Trimming stripped 2 bases from V and 4 bases from J, with 2 bases between. This CDR3 comprises 12 residues. Germline V gene lookup returns CDR1 MNHEY and CDR2 SMNVEV (reference sequence). In DNA, the CDR3 is TGTGCCAGCAGTTTACTCACCGGGGAGCTGTTTTTT. Protein sequence: CASSLLTGELFF.

The sample holds one count of this clone. V gene TRBV9 combines with J gene TRBJ2-7; TRBD2 matches at 7 bases. The CDR3 loop spans 16 amino acids. The V gene end was trimmed by 0 bases and the J gene end by 0 bases; junction bases not matched to a gene: 6. Germline CDR1 SGDLS, CDR2 YYNGEE. CDR3 in amino acids: CASSVAPAGSSYEQYF. Written as DNA, the CDR3 is TGTGCCAGCAGCGTAGCTCCAGCGGGAAGCTCCTACGAGCAGTACTTC.

The V call is TRBV19, the J call TRBJ2-7, with 10 bases lining up with TRBD2. The trim removed 8 bases at V and 7 bases at J, leaving 8 bases unmatched. Germline loops: CDR1 LNHDA, CDR2 SQIVND (reference sequence). This CDR3 is 13 amino acids long. This CDR3 reads CASGLAGALEQYF. The CDR3 bases are TGTGCCAGTGGTCTAGCGGGAGCGCTGGAGCAGTACTTC.

J is TRBJ1-4 and V is TRBV19; 8 bases fit TRBD1. V lost 4 bases and J lost 5; bases outside the gene matches: 9. The CDR3 loop spans 16 amino acids. Germline lookup yields CDR1 LNHDA and CDR2 SQIVND (reference sequence). CDR3 protein: CASSTPTGTGNEKLFF. CDR3 sequence (DNA): TGTGCCAGTAGTACTCCTACCGGGACAGGCAATGAAAAACTGTTTTTT.

Details on this clone: The same CDR3 can be traced to other DNA sequences in this sample. The V gene is TRBV6-5, the J gene TRBJ2-7, with D perhaps TRBD1 (6 bases). Germline values: CDR1 MNHEY, CDR2 SVGAGI. Trimming took 0 bases from V and 1 from J, leaving 13 bases between them. The CDR3 consists of 16 residues. CDR3 sequence: CASSYSSGTRSYEQYF. In DNA form, the CDR3 reads TGTGCCAGCAGTTACTCCTCCGGGACACGATCCTACGAGCAGTACTTC.

This rearrangement joins TRBV7-2 to TRBJ1-1; 8 positions agree with TRBD1. Losses at the gene ends were 4 bases for V and 5 bases for J; bases not matched to a gene: 9. From germline, CDR1 is SGHTA and CDR2 FQGNSA. The CDR3 length is 15 residues. CDR3 amino acids: CASSSARTGRTEAFF. The CDR3 DNA reads as TGTGCCAGCAGCTCAGCCAGGACAGGGAGGACTGAAGCTTTCTTT.

The sample holds one count of this clone. This sequence joins TRBV30 and TRBJ2-1; 12 bases map to TRBD2. With 3 bases clipped from V and 5 bases from J, the junction kept 5 bases outside the gene matches. The CDR3 has 15 residues. Germline V CDR1 and CDR2: GTSNPN, SVGIG (reference sequence). DNA of the CDR3: TGTGCCTGGAGCCCCAGACTAGCGGGAGACAATGAGCAGTTCTTC. Protein product: CAWSPRLAGDNEQFF.

The chain joins TRBV25-1 to TRBJ2-3; TRBD1 agrees at 9 bases. The CDR3 is made up of 18 amino acids. With V trimmed by 2 bases and J by 1 base, 10 bases remained unmatched. CDR1 and CDR2 (germline): MGHDK, SYGVNS. CDR3: CASSEMGTGIYGTDTQYF. The CDR3 nucleotides are TGTGCCAGCAGTGAAATGGGGACAGGGATATATGGCACAGATACGCAGTATTTT. Full variable domain (remainder filled in from reference TRBV25-1 and TRBJ2-3): EADIYQTPRYLVIGTGKKITLECSQTMGHDKMYWYQQDPGMELHLIHYSYGVNSTEKGDLSSESTVSRIRTEHFPLTLESARPSHTSQYLCASSEMGTGIYGTDTQYFGPGTRLTVL.

The chain carries TRBV7-3 and TRBJ2-1, with 8 bases identical to TRBD2. This CDR3 region has 16 residues. J gave up 4 bases and V 5 bases, and 10 bases lay outside the gene matches. Germline values: CDR1 SGHTA, CDR2 FQGTGA. CDR3 in DNA: TGTGCCAGCAGCGCACACCTAGCGGGTCAATACAATGAGCAGTTCTTC. This encodes CASSAHLAGQYNEQFF.

The CDR3 bases are TGTGCCACACAGACTAGCGGGAACACCGGGGAGCTGTTTTTT. This encodes CATQTSGNTGELFF. The genes are TRBV28 and TRBJ2-2; 9 nucleotides agree with TRBD2. The CDR3 is 14 amino acids. The junction had 4 bases not matched to a gene; V was cut back by 10 bases and J by 1 base. Germline loops: CDR1 MDHEN, CDR2 SYDVKM.

V usage is TRBV7-9 and J usage is TRBJ1-1; D perhaps matches TRBD1 (6 bases). V lost 5 bases, J lost 7 bases, and 23 bases lay in between. This CDR3 contains 16 residues. CDR1 is SEHNR and CDR2 is FQNEAQ in the germline V gene (reference sequence). CDR3 sequence: CASSDRRTALPNEAFF. CDR3 in DNA: TGTGCCAGCAGCGACCGCCGGACAGCGCTCCCTAATGAAGCTTTCTTT.

About this clone: The same CDR3 arises from other DNA sequences in this sample as well. The V gene is TRBV28, the J gene TRBJ2-4; 7 nucleotides align to TRBD1. The CDR3 loop spans 13 amino acids. The germline gives CDR1 MDHEN, CDR2 SYDVKM. V lost 6 bases, J lost 4 bases, and 3 bases stayed unmatched. In nucleotides, the CDR3 is TGTGCCAGCAGCCTGGGACAGAAAAACATTCAGTACTTC. Translation gives CASSLGQKNIQYF.

The chain employs TRBV27 and TRBJ1-2; D may be TRBD1 (5 bases). Trimming shortened V by 6 bases and J by 3 bases, and 17 bases separated the two germline ends. This CDR3 has 15 residues. Germline-derived CDR1 and CDR2 are MNHEY and SMNVEV (reference sequence). For the CDR3, the DNA is TGTGCCAGCAGAAGGGACCAGAGGGGAGACTATGGCTACACCTTC. It translates to CASRRDQRGDYGYTF.

V gene TRBV19 combines with J gene TRBJ2-2, with 12 bases matching TRBD2. The V segment lost 3 bases and the J segment 0 bases; nucleotides outside the gene matches: 2. Germline lookup yields CDR1 LNHDA and CDR2 SQIVND (reference sequence). There are 17 residues in the CDR3. CDR3 sequence reads: CASSMGLAGPNTGELFF. The CDR3 DNA sequence: TGTGCCAGTAGTATGGGACTAGCGGGCCCGAACACCGGGGAGCTGTTTTTT.

V is TRBV11-2 and J is TRBJ1-3; no firm D call. Germline CDR1 is SGHAT and CDR2 is FQNNGV. With 2 bases removed from V and 0 bases from J, the gap between germline ends came to 8 bases. CDR3 length equals 15 residues. The DNA of the CDR3 is TGTGCCAGCAGCTTATCTCCGAGCTCTGGAAACACCATATATTTT. This sequence encodes CASSLSPSSGNTIYF.

The chain joins TRBV6-6 to TRBJ2-1; D gene uncertain. Germline loops: CDR1 MNHNY, CDR2 SVGAGI (reference sequence). The CDR3 runs 14 residues. Trimming took off 0 bases at V and 7 bases at J, with 10 bases between the two ends. The CDR3 loop reads CASSYSANSNEQFF. In nucleotides, the CDR3 is TGTGCCAGCAGTTACTCCGCCAATTCGAATGAGCAGTTCTTC.

V is TRBV13 and J is TRBJ2-5; D is possibly TRBD2 (5 bases). The CDR3 extends over 14 amino acids. V lost 3 bases and J lost 2, with 10 bases in between. Germline CDR1 reads PRHDT; CDR2 reads FYEKMQ (reference sequence). The CDR3 DNA reads TGTGCCAGCAGCTTGCGGACGGGACAAGAGACCCAGTACTTC. Translation gives CASSLRTGQETQYF.

The rearrangement uses TRBV27 and TRBJ1-2; D gene unclear. Germline CDR1 MNHEY, CDR2 SMNVEV (reference sequence). V was trimmed by 0 bases and J by 4 bases, leaving 12 bases between them. The CDR3 runs 15 residues. CDR3 in amino acids: CASSLSKSQIYGYTF. CDR3 nucleotide sequence: TGTGCCAGCAGTTTATCGAAATCACAGATCTATGGCTACACCTTC.

The chain joins TRBV4-3 to TRBJ1-2, with 7 bases fitting TRBD1. The ends lost 1 base at V and 3 bases at J; junction bases unmatched: 14. CDR1 and CDR2 from the germline V gene are LGHNA and YSLEER. CDR3 size: 18 residues. The CDR3 loop is CASSQVVFSAGGDYGYTF. CDR3 nucleotides: TGCGCCAGCAGCCAAGTGGTTTTTTCGGCAGGGGGAGACTATGGCTACACCTTC.

On this clone: Distinct nucleotide sequences in the sample also encode this CDR3. The chain recombines TRBV9 with TRBJ2-7; 8 bases fit TRBD1. Trimming removed 0 bases from V and 1 base from J; junction bases left unmatched: 3. This CDR3 has 15 amino acids. Germline V gives CDR1 SGDLS, CDR2 YYNGEE. CDR3 nucleotides: TGTGCCAGCAGCGTAGACCAGGGGGCATCCTACGAGCAGTACTTC. It translates to CASSVDQGASYEQYF.

The chain is built from TRBV28 and TRBJ2-5; tentative D call: TRBD1 (6 bases). V lost 2 bases and J lost 1, with 8 bases in between. This CDR3 comprises 14 residues. CDR1 is MDHEN, CDR2 SYDVKM, per germline. CDR3 bases: TGTGCCAGCAGTTTACAGGACAGCCAAGAGACCCAGTACTTC. It translates to CASSLQDSQETQYF.

The rearrangement uses TRBV5-1 and TRBJ2-5; D not resolved. The CDR3 is made up of 15 amino acids. Germline V gene data show CDR1 as SGHRS and CDR2 as YFSETQ. The V and J ends lost 3 bases and 1 base respectively, with 13 bases between them. The CDR3 loop is CASSSMGQPQETQYF. The CDR3 nucleotides are TGCGCCAGCAGCTCCATGGGCCAACCCCAAGAGACCCAGTACTTC.

V usage is TRBV27 and J usage is TRBJ2-3; a weak D match, TRBD2 (6 bases). CDR3 length equals 13 residues. CDR1 MNHEY and CDR2 SMNVEV come from the germline V gene (reference sequence). V was clipped by 5 bases and J by 3 bases, with 9 bases between them. CDR3 nucleotide sequence: TGTGCCAGCAGTAGACTAGGGACAGATACGCAGTATTTT. Encoded protein: CASSRLGTDTQYF.

The V gene is TRBV7-9, the J gene TRBJ2-7, with D possibly TRBD2 on 6 matching bases. Germline lookup yields CDR1 SEHNR and CDR2 FQNEAQ (reference sequence). The CDR3 is made up of 17 amino acids. Trimming left V 1 base short and J 0 bases short, with 16 bases between. CDR3 sequence: CASSLEVGGPISYEQYF. Written as DNA, the CDR3 is TGTGCCAGCAGCTTAGAAGTGGGGGGACCCATCTCCTACGAGCAGTACTTC.

In this sample, this clone turned up once. This CDR3 reads CASSITLLYEQYF. CDR3 nucleotide sequence: TGTGCCAGTAGTATCACACTTTTGTACGAGCAGTACTTC. The J gene is TRBJ2-7, the V gene TRBV19; D ambiguous. This CDR3 is built from 13 residues. Trimming pared 3 bases from V and 4 bases from J, leaving 10 bases between. Looked up from germline, CDR1 is LNHDA and CDR2 is SQIVND (reference sequence).

This sequence joins TRBV9 and TRBJ1-5, with a weak D call TRBD1 (6 bases). V was cut by 4 bases and J by 2 bases, with 10 bases left in between. Germline V lookup: CDR1 SGDLS, CDR2 YYNGEE. CDR3 length equals 14 residues. CDR3 region: CASSKDSGNQPQHF. Written as DNA, the CDR3 is TGTGCCAGCAGCAAGGACAGTGGCAATCAGCCCCAGCATTTT.

The J gene is TRBJ1-2, the V gene TRBV28, with no clear D. Germline V gene data show CDR1 as MDHEN and CDR2 as SYDVKM. V was trimmed by 6 bases and J by 8 bases, leaving 10 bases between them. The CDR3 extends over 11 amino acids. The CDR3, as DNA: TGTGCCAGCAGCTCTAGGGCGGGCTACACCTTC. Amino acids: CASSSRAGYTF.

This clone was seen once. This chain joins TRBV6-1 and TRBJ1-3, with 7 bases identical to TRBD1. The germline gives CDR1 MNHNS, CDR2 SASEGT. The CDR3 has 15 residues. J was trimmed by 14 bases and V by 7 bases; bases with no gene match: 20. CDR3 sequence (DNA): TGTGCCAGCATTACCACGAGGGGGGCCCAGGGGGTCTTATATTTT. Protein: CASITTRGAQGVLYF.

The chain has TRBV9 and TRBJ2-7; D not resolved. V shed 4 bases and J shed 8 bases, with 19 bases lying between them. This CDR3 has 14 residues. Germline CDR1 and CDR2: SGDLS and YYNGEE. CDR3 nucleotides: TGTGCCAGCAGCCCCCGTTACGAAGGGTACAAGCAGTACTTC. Translating it yields CASSPRYEGYKQYF.

This chain uses TRBV10-1 with TRBJ2-2; no clear D. This CDR3 is built from 14 residues. In germline, CDR1 is WNHNN, CDR2 SYGVQD (reference sequence). V was clipped by 0 bases and J by 2 bases, with 4 bases between them. This CDR3 reads CASSESANTGELFF. CDR3 in DNA: TGCGCCAGCAGTGAGTCGGCCAACACCGGGGAGCTGTTTTTT.